The 22 T cell receptor beta chains below all came from one sample that was sequenced in a study of cytomegalovirus exposure and HLA in healthy donors. The PCR employed 60 Vbeta primers together with 13 Jbeta primers. Repertoires were generated with immunoSEQ multiplex PCR, while TCRdb's copy carries only in-frame clones and drops some. The table includes 98,000 or so clones, 76% detected once. Sequencing used PBMCs. The receptors were gathered from a woman younger than 35 in good health and CMV-seropositive.

A remark on this clone: The conserved closing phenylalanine or tryptophan is absent in this CDR3, likely reflecting a read error. The chain carries TRBV5-4 and TRBJ1-3, with D tentatively TRBD1 (5 bases). CDR1 and CDR2 (germline): SGHNT, YYREEE (reference sequence). Trimming stripped 4 bases from V and 2 bases from J, with 10 bases between. This CDR3 is built from 14 residues. The DNA of the CDR3 is TGTGCCAGCAGCCTCGACAGCACTGGAAACACCATATATGTT. This gives the protein CASSLDSTGNTIYV.

This clone has only one observation. The chain combines TRBV30 with TRBJ2-5; the D gene is possibly TRBD1 (6 bases). This CDR3 spans 13 amino acids. Germline assignment: CDR1 GTSNPN and CDR2 SVGIG (reference sequence). Trimming took 3 bases from V and 5 from J, leaving 13 bases between them. CDR3 nucleotide sequence: TGTGCCTGGAGGATACAGGGTTCCGAGACCCAGTACTTC. Translated: CAWRIQGSETQYF.

To note about this clone: The sample has other DNA sequences that encode this CDR3 too. This rearrangement joins TRBV9 to TRBJ1-1; D uncertain. CDR1 SGDLS and CDR2 YYNGEE come from the germline V gene. There are 13 residues in the CDR3. The V end was cut by 0 bases, the J end by 0 bases, with 3 bases between. The CDR3, as DNA: TGTGCCAGCAGCGTAGCAGTGAACACTGAAGCTTTCTTT. Translating gives CASSVAVNTEAFF.

This chain joins TRBV28 and TRBJ1-2; tentative D call: TRBD1 (5 bases). The germline V gene has CDR1 MDHEN and CDR2 SYDVKM. This CDR3 is 14 amino acids long. With 5 bases removed from V and 7 bases from J, the gap between germline ends came to 17 bases. CDR3 nucleotides: TGTGCCAGCAGTCTGATGACAGTGGGGGGTGGCTACACCTTC. Translating it yields CASSLMTVGGGYTF.

V and J are TRBV10-3 and TRBJ2-7, with D maybe TRBD2 (6 bases). CDR3 size: 14 residues. Germline CDR1 is ENHRY and CDR2 is SYGVKD. V was pared by 4 bases and J by 5 bases, with 15 bases between. The CDR3 DNA sequence: TGTGCCATCAGTGCCGGATCACCTAGCGACGAGCAGTACTTC. It yields the protein CAISAGSPSDEQYF.

The chain carries TRBV29-1 and TRBJ1-1; TRBD1 agrees at 7 bases. Looked up from germline, CDR1 is SQVTM and CDR2 is ANQGSEA. The CDR3 is 13 residues long. The V segment lost 6 bases and the J segment 2 bases; nucleotides outside the gene matches: 6. The CDR3 is CSVRTGVNTEAFF. As DNA, the CDR3 is TGCAGCGTGAGGACAGGAGTAAACACTGAAGCTTTCTTT.

The chain joins TRBV6-1 to TRBJ1-2, with D uncertain. The CDR3 is made up of 14 amino acids. Trimming took 5 bases from V and 5 from J, leaving 15 bases between them. Germline V gene lookup returns CDR1 MNHNS and CDR2 SASEGT. As DNA, the CDR3 is TGTGCCAGCAGTATCGACCGAGGCGGTTATGGCTACACCTTC. The encoded protein is CASSIDRGGYGYTF.

This chain uses TRBV28 with TRBJ2-1, with 13 bases aligning to TRBD2. The CDR3 spans 15 residues. In germline, CDR1 is MDHEN, CDR2 SYDVKM. V shed 6 bases, J shed 8 bases, and the junction held 7 bases outside the gene matches. The CDR3 DNA is TGTGCCAGCAGCAAGGGACTAGCGGGATTCGATGAGCAGTTCTTC. It is translated as CASSKGLAGFDEQFF.

CDR3 nucleotides: TGTGCCAGCAGCTTACTGGGACAAGGACAAGAGACCCAGTACTTC. Encoded protein: CASSLLGQGQETQYF. The chain links TRBV7-9 to TRBJ2-5; TRBD1 might be the D (6 bases). Germline V gene sequence: CDR1 SEHNR, CDR2 FQNEAQ (reference sequence). The germline V and J ends were trimmed by 2 bases and 2 bases, with 12 bases remaining between them. The CDR3 extends over 15 amino acids.

The rearrangement links TRBV28 to TRBJ1-2; D is perhaps TRBD1 (5 bases). Trimming stripped 4 bases from V and 4 bases from J, with 16 bases between. The CDR3 sequence is 15 residues long. Germline assignment: CDR1 MDHEN and CDR2 SYDVKM. CDR3 in amino acids: CASSSTASSSYGYTF. The CDR3 DNA follows: TGTGCCAGCAGTTCGACAGCTTCCTCTAGCTATGGCTACACCTTC.

This chain uses TRBV5-4 with TRBJ2-1, with 11 nucleotides matching TRBD2. This CDR3 has 15 amino acids. Trimming cost V 3 bases and J 4 bases; bases outside gene matches: 3. Germline V lookup: CDR1 SGHNT, CDR2 YYREEE (reference sequence). CDR3 coding DNA: TGTGCCAGCAGCTCAATAGCGGGAGGGTACAATGAGCAGTTCTTC. Translation gives CASSSIAGGYNEQFF.

The chain joins TRBV6-6 to TRBJ2-3; D is undetermined. Germline V gives CDR1 MNHNY, CDR2 SVGAGI (reference sequence). This CDR3 has 14 amino acids. With 2 bases removed from V and 2 bases from J, the gap between germline ends came to 8 bases. As DNA, the CDR3 is TGTGCCAGCAGTTACACATCCCACACAGATACGCAGTATTTT. Its protein is CASSYTSHTDTQYF.

This rearrangement joins TRBV28 to TRBJ2-3, with 12 bases matching TRBD2. This CDR3 comprises 16 residues. Germline lookup yields CDR1 MDHEN and CDR2 SYDVKM. Trimming cost V 6 bases and J 4 bases; bases outside gene matches: 8. CDR3 in DNA: TGTGCCAGCAGGAGACTAGCGGGAGTACCCCCAGATACGCAGTATTTT. Amino acid sequence: CASRRLAGVPPDTQYF.

The gene calls are TRBV10-2 and TRBJ2-3, with 16 nucleotides matching TRBD2. CDR1 and CDR2 from the germline V gene are WSHSY and SAAADI. With V trimmed by 6 bases and J by 2 bases, 2 bases remained unmatched. This CDR3 has 16 amino acids. As DNA, the CDR3 is TGCGCCAGCAGGGGGACTAGCGGGAGGGCCACAGATACGCAGTATTTT. It translates to CASRGTSGRATDTQYF.

This clone was seen many times. The chain has TRBV9 and TRBJ2-3, with a tentative D call TRBD2 (7 bases). The CDR3 contains 18 residues. V was trimmed by 0 bases and J by 2 bases, leaving 19 bases between them. CDR1 and CDR2 (germline): SGDLS, YYNGEE. CDR3 DNA: TGTGCCAGCAGCGTAGGGACGAGAGGGGGGGTAGTCACAGATACGCAGTATTTT. It encodes CASSVGTRGGVVTDTQYF.

The CDR3 region is CAWNPKAGASYEQYF. The CDR3 DNA follows: TGTGCCTGGAACCCGAAGGCAGGGGCCTCCTACGAGCAGTACTTC. The chain couples TRBV30 to TRBJ2-7, with TRBD1 as a possible D gene (6 bases). CDR3 length: 15 amino acids. V was shortened by 4 bases and J by 0 bases, with 16 bases between the two germline ends. Germline-derived CDR1 and CDR2 are GTSNPN and SVGIG (reference sequence). Filled out from reference TRBV30 and TRBJ2-7, the complete variable domain reads SQTIHQWPATLVQPVGSPLSLECTVEGTSNPNLYWYRQAAGRGLQLLFYSVGIGQISSEVPQNLSASRPQDRQFILSSKKLLLSDSGFYLCAWNPKAGASYEQYFGPGTRLTVT.

The chain recombines TRBV27 with TRBJ1-2; a possible D gene is TRBD1 (6 bases). CDR3 size: 16 residues. Germline V lookup: CDR1 MNHEY, CDR2 SMNVEV (reference sequence). V shed 5 bases and J shed 4 bases, with 20 bases lying between them. The CDR3: CASSAQTGRVGYGYTF. For the CDR3, the DNA is TGTGCCAGCAGTGCCCAAACAGGGAGGGTCGGCTATGGCTACACCTTC.

The chain combines TRBV6-1 with TRBJ2-1, with a tentative D call TRBD2 (6 bases). The length of the CDR3 is 15 residues. With 4 bases removed from V and 4 bases from J, the gap between germline ends came to 14 bases. CDR1 and CDR2 (germline): MNHNS, SASEGT. The CDR3 sequence is CASSVAGPSYNEQFF. The CDR3 nucleotides read TGTGCCAGCAGTGTCGCGGGACCATCTTACAATGAGCAGTTCTTC.

The chain joins TRBV19 to TRBJ1-1, with D possibly being TRBD1 (6 bases). There are 12 residues in the CDR3. CDR1 is LNHDA and CDR2 is SQIVND in the germline V gene (reference sequence). Trimming pared 5 bases from V and 4 bases from J, leaving 8 bases between. The CDR3 loop is CASSLTGTEAFF. The CDR3 DNA follows: TGTGCCAGTAGTCTGACAGGCACTGAAGCTTTCTTT. Full variable domain (missing parts from reference TRBV19 and TRBJ1-1): DGGITQSPKYLFRKEGQNVTLSCEQNLNHDAMYWYRQDPGQGLRLIYYSQIVNDFQKGDIAEGYSVSREKKESFPLTVTSAQKNPTAFYLCASSLTGTEAFFGQGTRLTVV.

The chain couples TRBV6-6 to TRBJ2-3; D unresolved. Germline CDR1 reads MNHNY; CDR2 reads SVGAGI (reference sequence). This CDR3 is 14 amino acids long. Trimming shortened V by 5 bases and J by 1 base, and 10 bases separated the two germline ends. The CDR3 region has the DNA TGTGCCAGCAGTGGTGCGCTAGGCACAGATACGCAGTATTTT. This codes for CASSGALGTDTQYF.

V usage is TRBV4-1 and J usage is TRBJ2-3, with TRBD2 as a possible D gene (6 bases). Per germline, CDR1 MGHRA and CDR2 YSYEKL. The V and J ends lost 3 bases and 3 bases respectively, with 16 bases between them. The CDR3 totals 16 residues. The CDR3 DNA is TGCGCCAGCAGCCAGGAACCGGGACTGGGTACAGATACGCAGTATTTT. It yields the protein CASSQEPGLGTDTQYF.

J is TRBJ2-7 and V is TRBV5-1; 11 bases agree with TRBD2. With 4 bases clipped from V and 7 bases from J, the junction kept 7 bases outside the gene matches. The V gene's germline CDR1 is SGHRS and CDR2 YFSETQ. There are 14 residues in the CDR3. CDR3 amino acids: CASSPPTSGKEQYF. The CDR3 DNA follows: TGCGCCAGCAGCCCCCCGACTAGCGGGAAGGAGCAGTACTTC.